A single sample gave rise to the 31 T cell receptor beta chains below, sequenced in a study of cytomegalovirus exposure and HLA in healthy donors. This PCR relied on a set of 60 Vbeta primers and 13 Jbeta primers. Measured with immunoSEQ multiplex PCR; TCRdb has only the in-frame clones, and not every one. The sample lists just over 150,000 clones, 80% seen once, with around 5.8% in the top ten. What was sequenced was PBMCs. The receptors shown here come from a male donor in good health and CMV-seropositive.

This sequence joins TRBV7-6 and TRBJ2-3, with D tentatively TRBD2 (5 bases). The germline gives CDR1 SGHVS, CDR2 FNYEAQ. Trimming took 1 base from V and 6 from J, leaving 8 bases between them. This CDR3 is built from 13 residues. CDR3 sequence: CASSLGGSDTQYF. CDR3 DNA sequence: TGTGCCAGCAGCTTAGGAGGGTCCGATACGCAGTATTTT.

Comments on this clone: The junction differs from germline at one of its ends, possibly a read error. The CDR3 reads CASSIGQGGPYGQYF. In DNA, the CDR3 is TGTGCCAGCAGCATCGGACAGGGAGGACCCTACGGGCAGTACTTC. The chain combines TRBV13 with TRBJ2-7; 8 bases line up with TRBD1. This CDR3 region has 15 residues. Per the germline V gene, CDR1 is PRHDT and CDR2 is FYEKMQ (reference sequence).

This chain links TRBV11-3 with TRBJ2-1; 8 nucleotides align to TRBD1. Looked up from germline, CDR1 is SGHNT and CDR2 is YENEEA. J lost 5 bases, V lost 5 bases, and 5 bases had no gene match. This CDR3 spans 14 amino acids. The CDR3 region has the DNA TGTGCCAGCAGCAACGACAGGGGCGACAATGAGCAGTTCTTC. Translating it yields CASSNDRGDNEQFF.

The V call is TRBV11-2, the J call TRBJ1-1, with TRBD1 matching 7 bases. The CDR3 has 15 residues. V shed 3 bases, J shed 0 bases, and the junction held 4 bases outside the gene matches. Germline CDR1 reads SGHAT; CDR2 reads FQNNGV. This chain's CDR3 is CASSFPGTVNTEAFF. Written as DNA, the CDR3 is TGTGCCAGCAGCTTCCCCGGGACAGTGAACACTGAAGCTTTCTTT.

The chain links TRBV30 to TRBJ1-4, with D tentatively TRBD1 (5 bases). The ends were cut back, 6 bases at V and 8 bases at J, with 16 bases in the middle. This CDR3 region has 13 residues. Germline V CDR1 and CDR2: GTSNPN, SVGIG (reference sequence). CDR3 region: CACPRGVGEKLFF. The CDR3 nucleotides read TGTGCCTGCCCCCGGGGGGTGGGCGAAAAACTGTTTTTT.

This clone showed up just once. The CDR3: CASSSLGQGTPLHF. The CDR3 DNA reads TGTGCCAGCAGTTCCTTGGGACAGGGAACACCCCTCCACTTT. The chain uses TRBV27 and TRBJ1-6; 9 positions agree with TRBD1. Germline V lookup: CDR1 MNHEY, CDR2 SMNVEV (reference sequence). Unmatched junction bases numbered 6, after V lost 4 bases and J lost 11 bases. This CDR3 region has 14 residues.

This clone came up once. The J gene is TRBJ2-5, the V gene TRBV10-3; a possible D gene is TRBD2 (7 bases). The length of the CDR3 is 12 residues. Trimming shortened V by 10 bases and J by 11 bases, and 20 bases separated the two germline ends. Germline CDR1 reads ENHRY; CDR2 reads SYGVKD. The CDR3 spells CATWGGSREQYF. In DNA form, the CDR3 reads TGTGCCACCTGGGGGGGCTCTCGGGAGCAGTACTTC.

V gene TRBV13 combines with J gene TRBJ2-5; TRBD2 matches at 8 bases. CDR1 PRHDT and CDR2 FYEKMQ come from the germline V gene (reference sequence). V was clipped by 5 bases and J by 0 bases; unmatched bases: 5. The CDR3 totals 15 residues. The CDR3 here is CASSPPSGHQETQYF. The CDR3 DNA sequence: TGTGCCAGCAGCCCCCCTAGCGGGCACCAAGAGACCCAGTACTTC.

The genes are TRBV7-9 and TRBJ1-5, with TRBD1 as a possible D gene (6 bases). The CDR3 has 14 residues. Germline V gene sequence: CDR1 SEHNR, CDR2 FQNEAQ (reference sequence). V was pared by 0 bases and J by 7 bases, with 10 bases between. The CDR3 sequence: CASSLAGRGQPQHF. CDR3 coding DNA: TGTGCCAGCAGCTTAGCGGGCAGGGGCCAGCCCCAGCATTTT. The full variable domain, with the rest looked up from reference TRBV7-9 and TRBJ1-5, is DTGVSQNPRHKITKRGQNVTFRCDPISEHNRLYWYRQTLGQGPEFLTYFQNEAQLEKSRLLSDRFSAERPKGSFSTLEIQRTEQGDSAMYLCASSLAGRGQPQHFGDGTRLSIL.

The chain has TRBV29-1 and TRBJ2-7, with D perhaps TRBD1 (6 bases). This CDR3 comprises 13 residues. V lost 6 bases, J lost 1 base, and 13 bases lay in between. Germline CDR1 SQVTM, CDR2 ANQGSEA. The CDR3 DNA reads TGCAGCGTCTGGGACATGGGGTCCTACGAGCAGTACTTC. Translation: CSVWDMGSYEQYF.

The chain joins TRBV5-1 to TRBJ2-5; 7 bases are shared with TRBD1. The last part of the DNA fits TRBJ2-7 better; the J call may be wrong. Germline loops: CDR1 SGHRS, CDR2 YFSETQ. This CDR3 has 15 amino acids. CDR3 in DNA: TGCGCCAGCAGCATCGGGACAGCCGGCACCTACGAGCAGTACTTC. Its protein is CASSIGTAGTYEQYF.

The CDR3 reads CASARQGAEDEQFF. In nucleotides, the CDR3 is TGCGCCAGCGCTAGACAGGGGGCTGAGGATGAGCAGTTCTTC. V usage is TRBV5-1 and J usage is TRBJ2-1; 10 nucleotides line up with TRBD1. Germline CDR1 is SGHRS and CDR2 is YFSETQ. The CDR3 runs 14 residues. V gave up 7 bases and J gave up 8 bases; unmatched junction bases: 9.

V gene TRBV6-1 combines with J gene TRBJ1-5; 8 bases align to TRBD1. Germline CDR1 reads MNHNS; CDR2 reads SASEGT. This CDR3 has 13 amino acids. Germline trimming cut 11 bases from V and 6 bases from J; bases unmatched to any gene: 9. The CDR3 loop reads CASDRAISQPQHF. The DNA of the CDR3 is TGTGCCTCGGACAGGGCCATCTCTCAGCCCCAGCATTTT.

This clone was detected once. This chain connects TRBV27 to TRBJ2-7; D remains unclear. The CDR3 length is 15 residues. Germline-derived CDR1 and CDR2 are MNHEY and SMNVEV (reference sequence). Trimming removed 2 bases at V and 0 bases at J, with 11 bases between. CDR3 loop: CASSLKLGSSYEQYF. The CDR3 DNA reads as TGTGCCAGCAGTTTAAAGCTAGGAAGCTCCTACGAGCAGTACTTC.

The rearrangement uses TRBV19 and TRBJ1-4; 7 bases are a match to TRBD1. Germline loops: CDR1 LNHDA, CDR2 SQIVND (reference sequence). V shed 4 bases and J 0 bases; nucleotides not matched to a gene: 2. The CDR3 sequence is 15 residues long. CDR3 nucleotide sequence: TGTGCCAGTAGTACGGGGACAGCAACTAATGAAAAACTGTTTTTT. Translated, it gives CASSTGTATNEKLFF. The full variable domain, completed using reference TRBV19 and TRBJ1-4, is DGGITQSPKYLFRKEGQNVTLSCEQNLNHDAMYWYRQDPGQGLRLIYYSQIVNDFQKGDIAEGYSVSREKKESFPLTVTSAQKNPTAFYLCASSTGTATNEKLFFGSGTQLSVL.

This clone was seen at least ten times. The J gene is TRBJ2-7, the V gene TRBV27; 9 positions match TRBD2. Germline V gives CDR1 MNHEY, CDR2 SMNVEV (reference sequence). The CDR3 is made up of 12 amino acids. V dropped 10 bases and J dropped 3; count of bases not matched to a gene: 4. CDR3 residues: CATGTSYYEQYF. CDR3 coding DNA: TGTGCCACCGGGACTAGCTACTACGAGCAGTACTTC.

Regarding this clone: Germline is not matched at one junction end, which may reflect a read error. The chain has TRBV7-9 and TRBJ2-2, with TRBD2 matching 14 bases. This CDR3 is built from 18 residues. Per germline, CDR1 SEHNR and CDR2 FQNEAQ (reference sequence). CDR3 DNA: TGTTCCAGCACCCCTGGACTAGCGGGAGGTGCGAACACCGGGGAGCTGTTTTTT. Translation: CSSTPGLAGGANTGELFF. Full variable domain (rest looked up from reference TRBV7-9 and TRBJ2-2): DTGVSQNPRHKITKRGQNVTFRCDPISEHNRLYWYRQTLGQGPEFLTYFQNEAQLEKSRLLSDRFSAERPKGSFSTLEIQRTEQGDSAMYLCSSTPGLAGGANTGELFFGEGSRLTVL.

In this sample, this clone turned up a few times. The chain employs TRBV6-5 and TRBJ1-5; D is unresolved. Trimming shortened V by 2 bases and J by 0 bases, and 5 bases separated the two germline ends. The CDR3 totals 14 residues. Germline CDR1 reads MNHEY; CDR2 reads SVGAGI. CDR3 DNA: TGTGCCAGCAGTTACACGGGTAGCAATCAGCCCCAGCATTTT. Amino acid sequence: CASSYTGSNQPQHF.

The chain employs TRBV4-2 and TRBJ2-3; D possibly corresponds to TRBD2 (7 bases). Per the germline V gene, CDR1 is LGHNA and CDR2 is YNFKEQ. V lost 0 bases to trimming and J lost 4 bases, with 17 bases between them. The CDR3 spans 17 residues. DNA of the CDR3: TGTGCCAGCAGCCAAGAAGTTGGATTGGGGGGGCCAGATACGCAGTATTTT. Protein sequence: CASSQEVGLGGPDTQYF.

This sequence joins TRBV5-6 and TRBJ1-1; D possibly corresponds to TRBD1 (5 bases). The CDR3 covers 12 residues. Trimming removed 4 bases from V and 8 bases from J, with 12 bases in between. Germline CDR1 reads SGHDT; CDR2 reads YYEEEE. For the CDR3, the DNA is TGTGCCAGCAGCCGCTACAGGAGCGAAGCTTTCTTT. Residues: CASSRYRSEAFF. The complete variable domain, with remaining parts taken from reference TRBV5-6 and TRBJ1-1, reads DAGVTQSPTHLIKTRGQQVTLRCSPKSGHDTVSWYQQALGQGPQFIFQYYEEEERQRGNFPDRFSGHQFPNYSSELNVNALLLGDSALYLCASSRYRSEAFFGQGTRLTVV.

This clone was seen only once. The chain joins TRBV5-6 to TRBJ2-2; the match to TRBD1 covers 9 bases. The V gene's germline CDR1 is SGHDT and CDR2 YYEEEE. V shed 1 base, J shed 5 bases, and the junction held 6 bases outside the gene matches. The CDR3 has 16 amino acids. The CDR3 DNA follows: TGTGCCAGCAGCTTGATCAACAGGGGGCTTACCGGGGAGCTGTTTTTT. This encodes CASSLINRGLTGELFF.

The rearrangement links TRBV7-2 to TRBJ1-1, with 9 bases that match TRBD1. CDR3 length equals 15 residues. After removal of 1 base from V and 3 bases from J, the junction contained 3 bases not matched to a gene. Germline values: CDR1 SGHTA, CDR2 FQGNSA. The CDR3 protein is CASSLVQGAYTEAFF. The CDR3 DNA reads TGTGCCAGCAGCTTAGTACAGGGGGCATACACTGAAGCTTTCTTT.

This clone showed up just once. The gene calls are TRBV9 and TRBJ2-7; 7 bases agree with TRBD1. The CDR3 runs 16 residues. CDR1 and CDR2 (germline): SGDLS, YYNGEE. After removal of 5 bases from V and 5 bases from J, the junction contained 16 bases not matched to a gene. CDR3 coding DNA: TGTGCCAGCAGTACACGACCTAGCTTAGGGGGCCACGAGCAGTACTTC. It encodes CASSTRPSLGGHEQYF. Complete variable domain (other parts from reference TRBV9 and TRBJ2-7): DSGVTQTPKHLITATGQRVTLRCSPRSGDLSVYWYQQSLDQGLQFLIQYYNGEERAKGNILERFSAQQFPDLHSELNLSSLELGDSALYFCASSTRPSLGGHEQYFGPGTRLTVT.

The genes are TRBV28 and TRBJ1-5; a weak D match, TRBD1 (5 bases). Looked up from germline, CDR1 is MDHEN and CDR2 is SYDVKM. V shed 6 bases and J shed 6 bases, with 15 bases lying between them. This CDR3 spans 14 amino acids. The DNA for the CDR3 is TGTGCCAGCAGCATTGTAGGGGCGCCTCAGCCCCAGCATTTT. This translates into CASSIVGAPQPQHF. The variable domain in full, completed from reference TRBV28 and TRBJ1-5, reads DVKVTQSSRYLVKRTGEKVFLECVQDMDHENMFWYRQDPGLGLRLIYFSYDVKMKEKGDIPEGYSVSREKKERFSLILESASTNQTSMYLCASSIVGAPQPQHFGDGTRLSIL.

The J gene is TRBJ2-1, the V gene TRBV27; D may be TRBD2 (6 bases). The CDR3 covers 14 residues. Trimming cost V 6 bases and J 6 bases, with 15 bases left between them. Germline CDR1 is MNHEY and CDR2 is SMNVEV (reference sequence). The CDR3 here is CASRLGGMINEQFF. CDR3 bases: TGTGCCAGCAGGTTGGGGGGAATGATCAATGAGCAGTTCTTC.

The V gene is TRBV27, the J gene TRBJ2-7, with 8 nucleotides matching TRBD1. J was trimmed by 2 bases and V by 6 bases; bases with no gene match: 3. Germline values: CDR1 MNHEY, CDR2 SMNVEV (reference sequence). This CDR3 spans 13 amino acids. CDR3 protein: CASSGQGPYEQYF. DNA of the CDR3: TGTGCCAGCAGCGGACAGGGACCCTACGAGCAGTACTTC.

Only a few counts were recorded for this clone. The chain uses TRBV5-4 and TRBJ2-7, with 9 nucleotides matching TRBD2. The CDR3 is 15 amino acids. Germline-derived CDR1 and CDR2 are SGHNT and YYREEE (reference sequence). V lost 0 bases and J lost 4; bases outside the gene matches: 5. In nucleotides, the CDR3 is TGTGCCAGCAGCTTGGAGGGGGCGGGAGGGTACGAGCAGTACTTC. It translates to CASSLEGAGGYEQYF.

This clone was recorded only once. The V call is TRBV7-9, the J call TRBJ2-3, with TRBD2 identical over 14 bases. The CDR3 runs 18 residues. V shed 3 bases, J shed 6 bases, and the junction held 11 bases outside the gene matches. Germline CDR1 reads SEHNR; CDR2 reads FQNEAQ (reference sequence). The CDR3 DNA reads TGTGCCAGCAGCTTTAGGGGCGGACTAGCGGGAGGAGGCGATACGCAGTATTTT. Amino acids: CASSFRGGLAGGGDTQYF.

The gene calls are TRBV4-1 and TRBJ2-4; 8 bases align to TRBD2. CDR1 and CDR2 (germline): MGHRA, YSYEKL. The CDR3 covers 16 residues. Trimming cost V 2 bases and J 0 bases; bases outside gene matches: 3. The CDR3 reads CASSQLAGLAKNIQYF. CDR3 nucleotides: TGCGCCAGCAGCCAATTAGCGGGATTAGCCAAAAACATTCAGTACTTC.

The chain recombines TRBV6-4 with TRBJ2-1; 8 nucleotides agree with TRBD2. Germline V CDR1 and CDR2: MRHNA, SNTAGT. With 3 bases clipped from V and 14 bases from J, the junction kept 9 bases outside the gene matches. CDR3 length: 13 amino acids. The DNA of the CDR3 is TGTGCCAGCAGTGAAAGCTCGGCGGGAGGAAAGTTCTTC. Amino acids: CASSESSAGGKFF.

CDR3 loop: CASSQITSSYEQYF. CDR3 bases: TGTGCCAGCAGCCAAATAACTAGCTCCTACGAGCAGTACTTC. This chain joins TRBV4-2 and TRBJ2-7; a possible D gene is TRBD2 (5 bases). Trimming removed 2 bases from V and 0 bases from J, with 8 bases in between. The CDR3 spans 14 residues. The V gene's germline CDR1 is LGHNA and CDR2 YNFKEQ.